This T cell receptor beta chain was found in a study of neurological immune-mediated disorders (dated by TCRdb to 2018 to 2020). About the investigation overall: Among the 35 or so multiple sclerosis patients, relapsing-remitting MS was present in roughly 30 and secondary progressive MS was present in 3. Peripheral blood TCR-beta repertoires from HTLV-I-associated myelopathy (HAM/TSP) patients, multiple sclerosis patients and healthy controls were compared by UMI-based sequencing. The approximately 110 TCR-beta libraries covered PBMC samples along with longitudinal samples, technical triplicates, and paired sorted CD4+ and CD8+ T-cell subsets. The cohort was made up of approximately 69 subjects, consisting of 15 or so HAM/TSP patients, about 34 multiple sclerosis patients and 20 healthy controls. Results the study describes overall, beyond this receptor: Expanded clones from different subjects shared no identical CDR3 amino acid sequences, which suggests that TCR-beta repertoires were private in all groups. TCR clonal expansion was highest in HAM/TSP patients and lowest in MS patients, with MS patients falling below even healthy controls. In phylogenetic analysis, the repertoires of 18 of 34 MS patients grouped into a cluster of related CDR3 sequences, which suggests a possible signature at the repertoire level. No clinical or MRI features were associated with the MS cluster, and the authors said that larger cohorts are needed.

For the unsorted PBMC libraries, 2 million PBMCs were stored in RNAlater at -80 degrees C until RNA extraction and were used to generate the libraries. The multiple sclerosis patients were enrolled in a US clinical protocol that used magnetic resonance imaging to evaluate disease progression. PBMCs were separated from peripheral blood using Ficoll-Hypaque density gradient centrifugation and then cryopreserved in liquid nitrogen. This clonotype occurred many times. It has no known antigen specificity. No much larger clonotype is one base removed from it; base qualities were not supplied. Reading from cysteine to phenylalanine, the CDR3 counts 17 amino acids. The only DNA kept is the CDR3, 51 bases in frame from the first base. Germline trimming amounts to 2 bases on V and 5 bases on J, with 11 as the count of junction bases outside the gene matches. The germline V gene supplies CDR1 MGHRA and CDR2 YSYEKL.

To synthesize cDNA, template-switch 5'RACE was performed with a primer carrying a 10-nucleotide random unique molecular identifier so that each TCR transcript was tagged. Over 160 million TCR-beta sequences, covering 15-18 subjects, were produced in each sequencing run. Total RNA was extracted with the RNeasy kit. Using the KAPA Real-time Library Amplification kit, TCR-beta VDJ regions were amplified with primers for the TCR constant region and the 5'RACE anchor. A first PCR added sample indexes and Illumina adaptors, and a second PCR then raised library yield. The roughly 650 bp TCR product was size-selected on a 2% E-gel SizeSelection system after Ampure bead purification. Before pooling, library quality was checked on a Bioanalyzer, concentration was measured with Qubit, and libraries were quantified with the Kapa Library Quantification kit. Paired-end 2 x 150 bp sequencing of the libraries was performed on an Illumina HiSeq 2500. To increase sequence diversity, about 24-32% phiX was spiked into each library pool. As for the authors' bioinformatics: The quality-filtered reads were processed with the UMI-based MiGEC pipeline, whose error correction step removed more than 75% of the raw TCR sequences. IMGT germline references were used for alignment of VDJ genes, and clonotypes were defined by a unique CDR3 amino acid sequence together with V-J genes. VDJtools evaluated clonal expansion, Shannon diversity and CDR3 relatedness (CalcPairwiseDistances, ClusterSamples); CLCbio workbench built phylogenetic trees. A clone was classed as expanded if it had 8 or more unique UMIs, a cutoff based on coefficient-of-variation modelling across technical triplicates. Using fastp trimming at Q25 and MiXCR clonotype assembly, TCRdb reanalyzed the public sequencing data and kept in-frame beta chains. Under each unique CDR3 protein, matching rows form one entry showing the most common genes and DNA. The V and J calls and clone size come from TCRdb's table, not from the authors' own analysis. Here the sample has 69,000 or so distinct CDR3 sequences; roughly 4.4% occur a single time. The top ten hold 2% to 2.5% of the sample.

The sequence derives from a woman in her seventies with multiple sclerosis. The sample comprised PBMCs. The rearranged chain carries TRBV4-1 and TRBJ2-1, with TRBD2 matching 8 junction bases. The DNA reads TGCGCCAGCAGCCAATTTCCCGGGACTAGAGTAAACAATGAGCAGTTCTTC. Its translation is CASSQFPGTRVNNEQFF.